This T cell receptor (beta chain) originates from a study of blood T cells in healthy people across ages. This clonotype was counted at least ten times. Antigen unknown. With a J-beta primer mix and a sample-barcoded 5' primer, a second PCR ran about 6 to 11 cycles. TCRdb redid the calling of the 5' RACE reads with MiXCR, one entry per CDR3 protein. Found here are 750,000 to 850,000 distinct CDR3 sequences, just under 25% of them singletons; the top ten hold roughly 3.5%. The authors drew around 11 milliliters of peripheral blood from each donor. The CDR3 spans 12 residues. Germline V gene lookup returns CDR1 SEHNR and CDR2 FQNEAQ (reference sequence). The V gene end was trimmed by 5 bases and the J gene end by 5 bases; junction bases not matched to a gene: 2. General study results and limits: Higher diversity, along with more naive CD4+ cells, distinguished long-lived donors from aged donors.

These sequences were also reported in another study, on T cells of mothers and their children.

The V call is TRBV7-9, the J call TRBJ2-7, with TRBD1 matching 8 bases. Specimen: blood. The TCR sequence derives from a boy aged 5-17 years in good health. CDR3: CASSQTGDEQYF. For the CDR3, the DNA is TGTGCCAGCAGCCAGACAGGGGACGAGCAGTACTTC. The full variable domain, rest sourced from reference TRBV7-9 and TRBJ2-7, is DTGVSQNPRHKITKRGQNVTFRCDPISEHNRLYWYRQTLGQGPEFLTYFQNEAQLEKSRLLSDRFSAERPKGSFSTLEIQRTEQGDSAMYLCASSQTGDEQYFGPGTRLTVT.